This T cell receptor beta chain was sequenced for a study of response to subunit inactivated influenza vaccine (dated by TCRdb to 2016 to 2019). For the wider study: To follow how T cells responded to a trivalent subunit inactivated influenza vaccine, the researchers relied on deep quantitative profiling of the T cell receptor repertoire.

Library method: RT-PCR. This sample was sequenced with an Illumina HiSeq 2500. The public reads were reprocessed in TCRdb via fastp at Q25 and MiXCR, keeping in-frame beta chains. Rows with a matching CDR3 protein are joined into one entry that keeps the most common DNA and genes. This sample is represented by more than 400,000 distinct CDR3 sequences; 6% to 9% of them were singletons. The ten largest account for less than 15% of the sample. There are many counts of this clonotype. No cognate antigen has been identified for it. No much larger clone is present one base from it, and per-base qualities are unavailable. Trimming accounts for 0 bases at V and 7 bases at J, while the number of junction bases matched to no gene is 10. Reading the germline V gene gives CDR1 SQVTM and CDR2 ANQGSEA. The CDR3 has 16 amino acids, counting the end cysteine and phenylalanine. This entry keeps only the CDR3 DNA: 48 bases, framed from base 1.

The paper's findings and limits, for the study overall: According to the authors, only a limited number of new T cells may be recruited by each seasonal influenza vaccination.

This sequence originates from a man between 50 and 75 years old who received an inactivated influenza vaccine. Donor details come from another sample of the same person, matched by shared clones. The specimen was PBMCs from blood, collected roughly 24 months after vaccination. The V and J genes are TRBV29-1 and TRBJ2-4; TRBD1 aligns with 9 central bases. The CDR3 region: CSVEDSHRGRRNIQYF. The DNA sequence is as follows: TGCAGCGTTGAAGACTCACACAGGGGGCGTCGGAACATTCAGTACTTC. The CDR3, completed at both ends by the reference TRBV29-1 and TRBJ2-4 genes, gives the full variable domain SAVISQKPSRDICQRGTSLTIQCQVDSQVTMMFWYRQQPGQSLTLIATANQGSEATYESGFVIDKFPISRPNLTFSTLTVSNMSPEDSSIYLCSVEDSHRGRRNIQYFGAGTRLSVL.